The next 20 T cell receptor beta chains were all read from a single sample in a study of cytomegalovirus exposure and HLA in healthy donors. TCRdb's table, derived via immunoSEQ multiplex PCR, lists solely in-frame clones and lacks some. The table records approximately 220,000 clones, around nine tenths of them present only once. Sequences were obtained from PBMCs. These receptors were taken from a man aged 18 to 29 in good health and CMV-seronegative.

The rearrangement joins TRBV5-4 to TRBJ1-3, with 8 positions matching TRBD1. In germline, CDR1 is SGHNT, CDR2 YYREEE (reference sequence). The junction had 2 bases not matched to a gene; V was cut back by 2 bases and J by 4 bases. The CDR3 length is 14 residues. This CDR3 is CASSFRGPGNTIYF. CDR3 in DNA: TGTGCCAGCAGCTTCAGGGGGCCGGGAAACACCATATATTTT.

The V gene is TRBV14, the J gene TRBJ1-1; D perhaps matches TRBD1 (5 bases). The CDR3 has 15 amino acids. V dropped 2 bases and J dropped 1 base, with 11 bases sitting between them. The germline CDR1 and CDR2 sequences are SGHDN and FVKESK. The CDR3 is CASSQWEGPNTEAFF. CDR3 DNA: TGTGCCAGCAGCCAATGGGAGGGACCGAACACTGAAGCTTTCTTT.

The rearrangement uses TRBV6-4 and TRBJ2-3; D is uncertain. The germline V and J ends were trimmed by 4 bases and 2 bases, with 7 bases remaining between them. This CDR3 is built from 13 residues. Germline V gives CDR1 MRHNA, CDR2 SNTAGT. CDR3 nucleotides: TGTGCCAGCAGTGCTACAGACACAGATACGCAGTATTTT. Translated: CASSATDTDTQYF.

The chain carries TRBV15 and TRBJ1-6, with D possibly being TRBD1 (5 bases). Trimming stripped 0 bases from V and 6 bases from J, with 24 bases between. The CDR3 is made up of 20 amino acids. Per germline, CDR1 LNHNV and CDR2 YYDKDF (reference sequence). The CDR3 here is CATSRDLSFGGNTANSPLHF. The CDR3 DNA is TGTGCCACCAGCAGAGATCTTTCGTTTGGGGGGAATACTGCTAATTCACCCCTCCACTTT.

In this sample, this clone turned up once. The V and J genes are TRBV7-2 and TRBJ2-7; D ambiguous. Germline CDR1 reads SGHTA; CDR2 reads FQGNSA. V gave up 5 bases and J gave up 3 bases, with 5 bases separating them. This CDR3 region has 11 residues. Here the CDR3 DNA reads TGTGCCAGCAGCGAGTTCTACGAGCAGTACTTC. This encodes CASSEFYEQYF.

This clone appeared a single time. The chain employs TRBV27 and TRBJ2-7; 11 bases match TRBD2. This CDR3 contains 14 residues. Germline loops: CDR1 MNHEY, CDR2 SMNVEV (reference sequence). Trimming took 4 bases from V and 2 from J; bases not matched to a gene: 1. The CDR3 region is CASSSTSGAYEQYF. For the CDR3, the DNA is TGTGCCAGCAGTTCGACTAGCGGGGCCTACGAGCAGTACTTC.

This chain connects TRBV7-6 to TRBJ2-1, with 9 bases lining up with TRBD1. Germline CDR1 SGHVS, CDR2 FNYEAQ. The CDR3 sequence is 15 residues long. V lost 5 bases and J lost 2; bases outside the gene matches: 4. As DNA, the CDR3 is TGTGCCAGCAGCGAGGGGACAGGGCCCTACAATGAGCAGTTCTTC. Its protein is CASSEGTGPYNEQFF.

The J gene is TRBJ1-5, the V gene TRBV15; D gene unclear. This CDR3 contains 14 residues. The ends were cut back, 1 base at V and 3 bases at J, with 7 bases in the middle. From germline, CDR1 is LNHNV and CDR2 YYDKDF (reference sequence). The CDR3, as DNA: TGTGCCACCAGCAGAGGGCCCCTCAATCAGCCCCAGCATTTT. Its protein product is CATSRGPLNQPQHF.

The genes are TRBV12-5 and TRBJ1-3; D gene ambiguous. The CDR3 runs 18 residues. Germline V gives CDR1 LGHNT, CDR2 FRNRAP. Trimming left V 9 bases short and J 1 base short, with 25 bases between. The CDR3 DNA is TGTGCTAGAGCCGAGGGCAGGACCCTACCGCAGTCTGGAAACACCATATATTTT. This translates into CARAEGRTLPQSGNTIYF. Full variable domain (rest looked up from reference TRBV12-5 and TRBJ1-3): DARVTQTPRHKVTEMGQEVTMRCQPILGHNTVFWYRQTMMQGLELLAYFRNRAPLDDSGMPKDRFSAEMPDATLATLKIQPSEPRDSAVYFCARAEGRTLPQSGNTIYFGEGSWLTVV.

This sequence joins TRBV6-1 and TRBJ1-2; maybe TRBD1 (5 bases). Germline V gene lookup returns CDR1 MNHNS and CDR2 SASEGT. The V end was cut by 2 bases, the J end by 4 bases, with 17 bases between. CDR3 length equals 16 residues. The CDR3 loop is CASSEWSQGSSYGYTF. For the CDR3, the DNA is TGTGCCAGCAGTGAATGGAGCCAGGGTTCCTCCTATGGCTACACCTTC.

DNA of the CDR3: TGTGCCAGCAGCCCCGGACTAGCGGGGGGTCAAGAGACCCAGTACTTC. Its translation is CASSPGLAGGQETQYF. V is TRBV11-2 and J is TRBJ2-5, with TRBD2 matching 14 bases. V lost 5 bases and J lost 2; bases outside the gene matches: 4. The CDR3 sequence is 16 residues long. In germline, CDR1 is SGHAT, CDR2 FQNNGV. The variable domain in full, completed from reference TRBV11-2 and TRBJ2-5, reads EAGVAQSPRYKIIEKRQSVAFWCNPISGHATLYWYQQILGQGPKLLIQFQNNGVVDDSQLPKDRFSAERLKGVDSTLKIQPAKLEDSAVYLCASSPGLAGGQETQYFGPGTRLLVL.

The chain joins TRBV15 to TRBJ2-5; TRBD2 matches 8 bases. Per germline, CDR1 LNHNV and CDR2 YYDKDF (reference sequence). This CDR3 comprises 15 residues. V lost 1 base to trimming and J lost 2 bases; unmatched junction nucleotides: 3. CDR3 residues: CATSRGSSGQETQYF. CDR3 coding DNA: TGTGCCACCAGCAGAGGGTCTAGCGGGCAAGAGACCCAGTACTTC.

DNA for the CDR3: TGTGCCAGCAGTTGGGCGGGAGGGCCCTACGAGCAGTACTTC. Translated, it gives CASSWAGGPYEQYF. This chain joins TRBV27 and TRBJ2-7; 9 nucleotides align to TRBD2. The ends lost 4 bases at V and 2 bases at J; junction bases unmatched: 3. This CDR3 has 14 amino acids. The germline gives CDR1 MNHEY, CDR2 SMNVEV (reference sequence).

V is TRBV29-1 and J is TRBJ1-1, with a possible D match to TRBD1 (5 bases). This CDR3 has 14 residues. V lost 3 bases and J lost 6, with 17 bases in between. Germline V gives CDR1 SQVTM, CDR2 ANQGSEA. The CDR3 here is CSVDNSGLGPEAFF. The CDR3 nucleotides are TGCAGCGTTGATAATTCAGGGTTGGGTCCTGAAGCTTTCTTT.

This rearrangement joins TRBV10-3 to TRBJ1-1; D is unclear. The CDR3 has 13 residues. V lost 9 bases to trimming and J lost 1 base, with 12 bases between them. CDR1 and CDR2 (germline): ENHRY, SYGVKD. The CDR3 region has the DNA TGTGCCATACACTCCCCGGGGAACACTGAAGCTTTCTTT. Protein product: CAIHSPGNTEAFF.

The genes are TRBV6-4 and TRBJ2-7; 11 positions agree with TRBD1. Germline trimming cut 5 bases from V and 6 bases from J; bases unmatched to any gene: 6. CDR1 MRHNA and CDR2 SNTAGT come from the germline V gene. The CDR3 is 14 amino acids. DNA for the CDR3: TGTGCCAGCAGTAATGGACAGGGGGCGTGCGAGCAGTACTTC. Translation: CASSNGQGACEQYF.

The chain employs TRBV19 and TRBJ2-5, with TRBD1 matching 9 bases. The V gene end was trimmed by 7 bases and the J gene end by 1 base; junction bases not matched to a gene: 7. The CDR3 loop spans 15 amino acids. Germline V gives CDR1 LNHDA, CDR2 SQIVND (reference sequence). The CDR3 reads CASTRTGAFQETQYF. CDR3 bases: TGTGCCAGTACCCGGACAGGGGCTTTCCAAGAGACCCAGTACTTC.

This clone was observed a single time. The rearrangement uses TRBV7-2 and TRBJ1-5; TRBD1 might be the D (5 bases). The CDR3 runs to 14 residues. From germline, CDR1 is SGHTA and CDR2 FQGNSA. The V and J ends lost 6 bases and 4 bases respectively, with 13 bases between them. CDR3: CASSPYRGNQPQHF. As DNA, the CDR3 is TGTGCCAGCAGTCCATACCGGGGGAATCAGCCCCAGCATTTT.

J is TRBJ1-5 and V is TRBV6-1; D gene ambiguous. Looked up from germline, CDR1 is MNHNS and CDR2 is SASEGT. V was trimmed by 2 bases and J by 6 bases, leaving 14 bases between them. This CDR3 is 15 amino acids long. CDR3 coding DNA: TGTGCCAGCAGTGAATCAGAAGGGAGCTTTCAGCCCCAGCATTTT. Protein sequence: CASSESEGSFQPQHF.

The rearrangement links TRBV27 to TRBJ2-1, with 7 bases that match TRBD2. Germline CDR1 and CDR2: MNHEY and SMNVEV (reference sequence). V was pared by 6 bases and J by 6 bases, with 11 bases of the junction left unmatched. The CDR3 length is 15 residues. As DNA, the CDR3 is TGTGCCAGCAGAACAACAGGACTAGTATTCAATGAGCAGTTCTTC. Its translation: CASRTTGLVFNEQFF.